A selection of T cell receptor beta chains follows, all from one sample in a study of cytomegalovirus exposure and HLA in healthy donors. Measured with immunoSEQ multiplex PCR; TCRdb has only the in-frame clones, and not every one. The table records about 220,000 clones, 75% to 95% of them present only once. The sequenced sample consisted of PBMCs. Source of these receptors: a young woman in good health and CMV-seronegative. Both conserved end residues are part of each CDR3. The D gene is left open where the match is weak. Clone size is not always given. Where it is, it says once, few, many or a class for expanded clones.

DNA: TGCGCCAGCAGCCAAGTTTCCCTCGAACAGGGAGTGGAAACTTTCTTT
CDR3: CASSQVSLEQGVETFF
D: -
J: TRBJ1-1
V: TRBV4-1
size: -

DNA: TGTGCCAGCAGCTTGGGACAGTACACAGATACGCAGTATTTT
CDR3: CASSLGQYTDTQYF
D: TRBD1
J: TRBJ2-3
V: TRBV7-9
size: -

DNA: TGTGCCAGCAGCTCCCCGGGACTAGCGGCTTACAATGAGCAGTTCTTC
CDR3: CASSSPGLAAYNEQFF
D: TRBD2
J: TRBJ2-1
V: TRBV5-6
size: once

DNA: TGTGCCAGCAGTCCGCGGGAGCTCGGGTCCTACAATGAGCAGTTCTTC
CDR3: CASSPRELGSYNEQFF
D: TRBD2
J: TRBJ2-1
V: TRBV27
size: -

DNA: TGTGCCAGCAGCCTCGTAGCGGGGGCCACAGATACGCAGTATTTT
CDR3: CASSLVAGATDTQYF
D: TRBD2
J: TRBJ2-3
V: TRBV7-2
size: -

DNA: TGTGCCAGCAGCTTATCATCAGGGGGCGGCACCGGGGAGCTGTTTTTT
CDR3: CASSLSSGGGTGELFF
D: TRBD1
J: TRBJ2-2
V: TRBV7-7
size: -

DNA: TGTGCCAGCTCACCTATCGGGGGAAGTGGAAACACCATATATTTT
CDR3: CASSPIGGSGNTIYF
D: -
J: TRBJ1-3
V: TRBV18
size: -

DNA: TGTGCCAGCAGTTCCTTTGGGACAGGGGCCAACCTGAACACTGAAGCTTTCTTT
CDR3: CASSSFGTGANLNTEAFF
D: TRBD1
J: TRBJ1-1
V: TRBV27
size: -

DNA: TGCAGCGTTTTCAGGGAATTATACAATGAGCAGTTCTTC
CDR3: CSVFRELYNEQFF
D: -
J: TRBJ2-1
V: TRBV29-1
size: -

DNA: TGTGCCAGCAGTTACCATGGGAGGGGCAATCAGCCCCAGCATTTT
CDR3: CASSYHGRGNQPQHF
D: -
J: TRBJ1-5
V: TRBV6-6
size: -

DNA: TGTGCCAGCAGCTTTGGAGTTGAAGCTTTCTTT
CDR3: CASSFGVEAFF
D: -
J: TRBJ1-1
V: TRBV5-6
size: -

DNA: TGTGCCAGCAGTGAAGGGGGGGGGCTTCCCTACGAGCAGTACTTC
CDR3: CASSEGGGLPYEQYF
D: -
J: TRBJ2-7
V: TRBV6-1
size: -

DNA: TGTGCCAGCAGGGGGTTTCAGGGCACTGAAGCTTTCTTT
CDR3: CASRGFQGTEAFF
D: -
J: TRBJ1-1
V: TRBV6-1
size: -

DNA: TGTGCAAGTCGCTCAAGCGACGGAGCAACTAATGAAAAACTGTTTTTT
CDR3: CASRSSDGATNEKLFF
D: -
J: TRBJ1-4
V: TRBV12-2
size: -

DNA: TGTGCCTGGGTGTGGGGCCCTGGAAACACCATATATTTT
CDR3: CAWVWGPGNTIYF
D: -
J: TRBJ1-3
V: TRBV30
size: -

DNA: TGTGCCAGCAGCCCCATACTAGCGGGAGGAGATACGCAGTATTTT
CDR3: CASSPILAGGDTQYF
D: TRBD2
J: TRBJ2-3
V: TRBV7-9
size: once

DNA: TGTGCCAGCATTGGGGCAGGGGCCCCCAATGAGCAGTTCTTC
CDR3: CASIGAGAPNEQFF
D: -
J: TRBJ2-1
V: TRBV25-1
size: -

DNA: TGTGCCAGCAGTTTTAGCGGGAGACCCTACGAGCAGTACTTC
CDR3: CASSFSGRPYEQYF
D: TRBD2
J: TRBJ2-7
V: TRBV27
size: -

DNA: TGTGCCAGCAGTTTAGCTAGCGGGACCTCCTACGAGCAGTACTTC
CDR3: CASSLASGTSYEQYF
D: TRBD2
J: TRBJ2-7
V: TRBV27
size: -

DNA: TGTGCCAGCAGGTCCACAGGTACCTACGAGCAGTACTTC
CDR3: CASRSTGTYEQYF
D: -
J: TRBJ2-7
V: TRBV6-5
size: -

DNA: TGTGCCAGCAGCCGGGCCCCTCGGGGTATAAGCAATCAGCCCCAGCATTTT
CDR3: CASSRAPRGISNQPQHF
D: -
J: TRBJ1-5
V: TRBV7-8
size: -

DNA: TGTGCCTGGATATCCTCTAACTATGGCTACACCTTC
CDR3: CAWISSNYGYTF
D: -
J: TRBJ1-2
V: TRBV30
size: -

DNA: TGTGCCAGCAGGGGGACAGGGATCACAGATACGCAGTATTTT
CDR3: CASRGTGITDTQYF
D: TRBD1
J: TRBJ2-3
V: TRBV2
size: -

DNA: TGTGCCAGCAGTCCCCAGACAGGGGCCCAAATCACCTTC
CDR3: CASSPQTGAQITF
D: TRBD1
J: TRBJ1-2
V: TRBV6-5
size: -

DNA: TGTGCCAGCAGCTCCAGGGAAGATACGCAGTATTTT
CDR3: CASSSREDTQYF
D: -
J: TRBJ2-3
V: TRBV27
size: -

DNA: TGTGCTGCGGGGGGCCTCTCTGGAAACACCATATATTTT
CDR3: CAAGGLSGNTIYF
D: -
J: TRBJ1-3
V: TRBV2
size: -

DNA: TGTGCCAGCAGTGACGGACAGCCCACTGAAGCTTTCTTT
CDR3: CASSDGQPTEAFF
D: -
J: TRBJ1-1
V: TRBV2
size: -

DNA: TGTGCCAGCAGGGGACTAGCGGTCAATGAGCAGTTCTTC
CDR3: CASRGLAVNEQFF
D: TRBD2
J: TRBJ2-1
V: TRBV6-5
size: -

DNA: TGTGCCAGCAAAAGGGACAGAGCCCAGCATTTT
CDR3: CASKRDRAQHF
D: TRBD1
J: TRBJ1-5
V: TRBV28
size: -

DNA: TGTGCCTGGAGTGTAGGGGTTGGGAACACTGAAGCTTTCTTT
CDR3: CAWSVGVGNTEAFF
D: -
J: TRBJ1-1
V: TRBV30
size: -

DNA: TGTGCCTTAAAGATGAGGGGGCCGGGGAACTATGGCTACACCTTC
CDR3: CALKMRGPGNYGYTF
D: TRBD1
J: TRBJ1-2
V: TRBV30
size: -

DNA: TGTGCCAGCAGTGTAGGAGGGGGGGTCGGTCAGCAGTACTTC
CDR3: CASSVGGGVGQQYF
D: -
J: TRBJ2-7
V: TRBV2
size: -

DNA: TGTGCCAGCAGCCCCCAGGGGGCTCGAACTGAAGCTTTCTTT
CDR3: CASSPQGARTEAFF
D: TRBD1
J: TRBJ1-1
V: TRBV27
size: once

DNA: TGTGCCAGCAGCCGAAGACAGGGTCGAGACACCTACAATGAGCAGTTCTTC
CDR3: CASSRRQGRDTYNEQFF
D: TRBD1
J: TRBJ2-1
V: TRBV14
size: -

DNA: TGTGCCAGCAGCGTTAAGGGGTGGGGAAGGTTGGGTTCTGCTGAAGCTTTCTTT
CDR3: CASSVKGWGRLGSAEAFF
D: -
J: TRBJ1-1
V: TRBV7-8
size: -

DNA: TGCGCCAGCAGCTCCGCGACAGGGGGCGTCGCCGGGGAGCTGTTTTTT
CDR3: CASSSATGGVAGELFF
D: TRBD1
J: TRBJ2-2
V: TRBV5-1
size: -

DNA: TGTGCCAGTAGTCCACGACAGGGGCCAGCTTTCTTT
CDR3: CASSPRQGPAFF
D: TRBD1
J: TRBJ1-1
V: TRBV19
size: -

DNA: TGCGCCAGCACCTTGGCCGGGGGAGGCACTGAAGCTTTCTTT
CDR3: CASTLAGGGTEAFF
D: -
J: TRBJ1-1
V: TRBV5-1
size: -

DNA: TGTGCCAGCAGCTTAGAGGCGGTATGGAGCCGACCTCCGGGCTATGGCTACACCTTC
CDR3: CASSLEAVWSRPPGYGYTF
D: -
J: TRBJ1-2
V: TRBV7-9
size: -

DNA: TGTGCCAGCAGCTTAACAGGGGCTTCCTACGAGCAGTACTTC
CDR3: CASSLTGASYEQYF
D: TRBD1
J: TRBJ2-7
V: TRBV11-3
size: -

DNA: TGCGCCAGCAGCTCGCTCACCGGAGGCAAAGCTGAAGCTTTCTTT
CDR3: CASSSLTGGKAEAFF
D: -
J: TRBJ1-1
V: TRBV5-1
size: -

DNA: TGTGCCAGCAGTGTCACAGGGCAGGGTGGCTACACCTTC
CDR3: CASSVTGQGGYTF
D: -
J: TRBJ1-2
V: TRBV27
size: -

DNA: TGTGCCAGCTCACCATCCGGCCAGGGAATTCAGCCCCAGCATTTT
CDR3: CASSPSGQGIQPQHF
D: -
J: TRBJ1-5
V: TRBV18
size: once

DNA: TGTGCCAGTAGCCACCTTAGCGGGAGGGATCGCAATGAGCAGTTCTTC
CDR3: CASSHLSGRDRNEQFF
D: TRBD2
J: TRBJ2-1
V: TRBV19
size: -

DNA: TGTGCCAGCAGCTTTGGGGCCAACTACGAGCAGTACTTC
CDR3: CASSFGANYEQYF
D: -
J: TRBJ2-7
V: TRBV7-6
size: few

DNA: TGCGCCAGCAGCCCCTACTTAGCGGGAGGGAGGCGTACGCAGTATTTT
CDR3: CASSPYLAGGRRTQYF
D: TRBD2
J: TRBJ2-3
V: TRBV4-1
size: -

DNA: TGCGCCAGCAGAAGACTAGCGGGAGGGTCAAGCTCTGGGGCCAACGTCCTGACTTTC
CDR3: CASRRLAGGSSSGANVLTF
D: TRBD2
J: TRBJ2-6
V: TRBV5-1
size: -

DNA: TGTGCCATCAGTGAGTATCGAGGTCCCGACAATGAGCAGTTCTTC
CDR3: CAISEYRGPDNEQFF
D: -
J: TRBJ2-1
V: TRBV10-3
size: -

DNA: TGTGCCAGTAGTATTAGCCGGTGGAGCTCCTATAATTCACCCCTCCACTTT
CDR3: CASSISRWSSYNSPLHF
D: -
J: TRBJ1-6
V: TRBV19
size: -

DNA: TGTGCCAGGCCACACCTACAGGGGCGGCCTACTAACTATGGCTACACCTTC
CDR3: CARPHLQGRPTNYGYTF
D: TRBD1
J: TRBJ1-2
V: TRBV2
size: -

DNA: TGTGCCAGCAGCGTAGGGGCTAGCCCTTACGAGCAGTACTTC
CDR3: CASSVGASPYEQYF
D: -
J: TRBJ2-7
V: TRBV9
size: -

DNA: TGCGCCAGCAGCTTGGAAGGGGTGCAAGAAAAACTGTTTTTT
CDR3: CASSLEGVQEKLFF
D: -
J: TRBJ1-4
V: TRBV5-1
size: few

DNA: TGTGCCAGCAGTTACTCAAATGGCGGTGGCGGGGAGCTGTTTTTT
CDR3: CASSYSNGGGGELFF
D: -
J: TRBJ2-2
V: TRBV6-5
size: -